These 21 T cell receptor beta chains were all obtained from the same sample, sequenced in a study of T cells after yellow fever vaccination. TCRdb used MiXCR to reprocess the 5' RACE reads, holding one entry per CDR3 protein. The data show some 560,000 distinct CDR3 sequences, with around 17% seen just once and about 18% held by the top ten. This specimen was PBMCs, taken about 5 days after the first yellow fever vaccination. Source of these receptors: a man between 18 and 35 years old who received the YFV17D yellow fever vaccine.

This clonotype appeared a few times. V gene TRBV20-1 combines with J gene TRBJ2-7, with 8 bases aligning to TRBD1. The junction had 4 bases not matched to a gene; V was cut back by 3 bases and J by 9 bases. Germline V gene sequence: CDR1 DFQATT, CDR2 SNEGSKA (reference sequence). The CDR3 sequence is 11 residues long. The CDR3 loop reads CSASYGTGQYF. For the CDR3, the DNA is TGCAGTGCTAGCTACGGGACAGGGCAGTACTTC.

The V and J genes are TRBV7-9 and TRBJ1-4; D is unclear. The CDR3 has 15 amino acids. V shed 1 base and J shed 3 bases, with 9 bases lying between them. CDR1 and CDR2 (germline): SEHNR, FQNEAQ (reference sequence). Written as DNA, the CDR3 is TGTGCCAGCAGCTTAGATGGGCGGCCTAATGAAAAACTGTTTTTT. Amino acids: CASSLDGRPNEKLFF.

This clonotype has only a few counts. V and J are TRBV10-3 and TRBJ1-2; no reliable D call. In germline, CDR1 is ENHRY, CDR2 SYGVKD. The CDR3 length is 11 residues. With 8 bases removed from V and 5 bases from J, the gap between germline ends came to 9 bases. CDR3 bases: TGTGCCATCTGGAACAGTTATGGCTACACCTTC. Translated, it gives CAIWNSYGYTF.

This clonotype has just a few counts. The chain combines TRBV29-1 with TRBJ2-2; no clear D gene. V was pared by 0 bases and J by 0 bases, with 11 bases between. This CDR3 has 16 amino acids. Germline V gives CDR1 SQVTM, CDR2 ANQGSEA. CDR3 DNA sequence: TGCAGCGTTGAAGACAGGAAGACCGCGAACACCGGGGAGCTGTTTTTT. Protein sequence: CSVEDRKTANTGELFF.

This clonotype appeared a few times. The chain joins TRBV20-1 to TRBJ2-7; 7 positions match TRBD2. V lost 6 bases and J lost 3; bases outside the gene matches: 11. The germline gives CDR1 DFQATT, CDR2 SNEGSKA (reference sequence). The CDR3 is 14 amino acids. The CDR3 nucleotides are TGCAGTGCGGGACCTCTGACGGGGGGCTACGAGCAGTACTTC. Its protein product is CSAGPLTGGYEQYF.

This clonotype was counted a few times. The chain combines TRBV6-1 with TRBJ2-7; unclear D gene. The CDR3 is made up of 17 amino acids. The V end lost 8 bases, the J end lost 5 bases, and 28 bases lay between the germline ends. Germline loops: CDR1 MNHNS, CDR2 SASEGT. CDR3 amino acids: CASPTPPGESYPNEQYV. CDR3 DNA: TGTGCCAGCCCAACCCCCCCCGGCGAATCGTATCCCAACGAGCAGTACGTC.

V gene TRBV6-5 combines with J gene TRBJ2-7; maybe TRBD2 (5 bases). CDR1 is MNHEY and CDR2 is SVGAGI in the germline V gene. The V end lost 0 bases, the J end lost 7 bases, and 10 bases lay between the germline ends. The CDR3 length is 13 residues. CDR3 amino acids: CASSYSATGEQYF. CDR3 DNA sequence: TGTGCCAGCAGTTACTCCGCCACGGGAGAGCAGTACTTC.

Remarks on this clonotype: One end of the junction fails to match germline, which may point to a read error. The V call is TRBV24-1, the J call TRBJ1-1, with D possibly being TRBD1 (5 bases). The CDR3 length is 13 residues. Germline values: CDR1 KGHDR, CDR2 SFDVKD. CDR3 in DNA: TGTGCCACCCTTCGGGGCAGCAACATTGAAGCTTTCTTT. It is translated as CATLRGSNIEAFF.

The genes are TRBV3-1 and TRBJ2-7; D not resolved. The V gene lost 2 bases and the J gene lost 1 base, with 12 bases spanning the gap. This CDR3 is 15 amino acids long. Germline CDR1 LGHDT, CDR2 YNNKEL (reference sequence). The CDR3 is CASSQLPEASYEQYV. The CDR3 coding sequence is TGTGCCAGCAGCCAACTCCCCGAGGCGTCCTACGAGCAGTACGTC.

This clonotype appeared a few times. The chain has TRBV29-1 and TRBJ2-5, with D hard to call. The CDR3 contains 12 residues. CDR1 is SQVTM and CDR2 is ANQGSEA in the germline V gene. With 6 bases removed from V and 0 bases from J, the gap between germline ends came to 8 bases. The CDR3 coding sequence is TGCAGCGTGGTCAGGTACCAAGAGACCCAGTACTTC. Its protein product is CSVVRYQETQYF.

This clonotype was picked up a small number of times. The V gene is TRBV6-2 or TRBV6-3, the J gene TRBJ1-2; D call uncertain. CDR3 length: 14 amino acids. Germline CDR1 reads MNHEY; CDR2 reads SVGEGT. V was cut by 8 bases and J by 2 bases, with 15 bases left in between. This chain's CDR3 is CASQVGRINYGYTF. As DNA, the CDR3 is TGTGCCAGCCAGGTGGGCAGAATCAACTATGGCTACACCTTC.

For this clonotype: One end of the junction does not line up with germline, which may come from a read error. This chain links TRBV15 with TRBJ2-6; the D gene is possibly TRBD1 (8 bases). CDR3 length: 17 amino acids. Germline CDR1 is LNHNV and CDR2 is YYDKDF (reference sequence). This chain's CDR3 is CVTSREGQARGANVLTF. Written as DNA, the CDR3 is TGTGTCACCAGCAGGGAGGGACAGGCGAGAGGGGCCAACGTCCTGACTTTC.

The chain uses TRBV11-2 and TRBJ2-3; 8 bases match TRBD2. V dropped 7 bases and J dropped 5; count of bases not matched to a gene: 5. CDR1 is SGHAT and CDR2 is FQNNGV in the germline V gene. The CDR3 length is 13 residues. The CDR3 DNA reads as TGTGCCAGCAAGCCGGGGGGGGGAGATACGCAGTATTTT. Amino acids: CASKPGGGDTQYF. The whole variable domain, remainder taken from reference TRBV11-2 and TRBJ2-3, is EAGVAQSPRYKIIEKRQSVAFWCNPISGHATLYWYQQILGQGPKLLIQFQNNGVVDDSQLPKDRFSAERLKGVDSTLKIQPAKLEDSAVYLCASKPGGGDTQYFGPGTRLTVL.

This clonotype was found a few times. CDR3 in amino acids: CASSSVSLGAAGANVLTF. The CDR3 bases are TGCGCCAGCAGCTCAGTGTCCCTGGGGGCGGCTGGGGCCAACGTCCTGACTTTC. The chain uses TRBV5-1 and TRBJ2-6; possibly TRBD1 for D (6 bases). The CDR3 covers 18 residues. Germline V CDR1 and CDR2: SGHRS, YFSETQ. The V gene lost 3 bases and the J gene lost 2 bases, with 18 bases spanning the gap.

The gene calls are TRBV6-1 and TRBJ2-2; 9 positions match TRBD2. V was clipped by 6 bases and J by 2 bases; unmatched bases: 4. Germline V lookup: CDR1 MNHNS, CDR2 SASEGT. This CDR3 is 15 amino acids long. This chain's CDR3 is CASSPAGGNTGELFF. DNA of the CDR3: TGTGCCAGCAGCCCAGCGGGGGGTAACACCGGGGAGCTGTTTTTT.

This clonotype was recorded at least ten times. This rearrangement joins TRBV6-6 to TRBJ2-2; D remains ambiguous. V lost 6 bases and J lost 4, with 9 bases in between. Germline assignment: CDR1 MNHNY and CDR2 SVGAGI (reference sequence). There are 13 residues in the CDR3. CDR3 in DNA: TGTGCCAGCAGCCCGTGGCCCACCGGGGAGCTGTTTTTT. Protein product: CASSPWPTGELFF.

This chain connects TRBV9 to TRBJ2-4; 10 bases are a match to TRBD1. Germline V CDR1 and CDR2: SGDLS, YYNGEE. V lost 4 bases, J lost 7 bases, and 8 bases stayed unmatched. CDR3 length: 15 amino acids. The DNA for the CDR3 is TGTGCCAGCAGCCGGACCGGGACAGGGGAGAACATTCAGTACTTC. Amino acids: CASSRTGTGENIQYF.

This clonotype has a handful of counts. This chain joins TRBV20-1 and TRBJ2-3; 9 nucleotides agree with TRBD2. The CDR3 has 12 amino acids. CDR1 and CDR2 (germline): DFQATT, SNEGSKA (reference sequence). With 6 bases clipped from V and 4 bases from J, the junction kept 2 bases outside the gene matches. CDR3 DNA sequence: TGCAGTGCCCGGACTAGCGCAGATACGCAGTATTTT. Translating gives CSARTSADTQYF.

The V and J genes are TRBV19 and TRBJ1-2; no clear D. Germline CDR1 and CDR2: LNHDA and SQIVND (reference sequence). This CDR3 is built from 16 residues. The V and J ends lost 0 bases and 4 bases respectively, with 15 bases between them. The CDR3 DNA reads TGTGCCAGTAGTATAGATCCAACCGCGATTTTCTATGGCTACACCTTC. This sequence encodes CASSIDPTAIFYGYTF. The full variable domain, rest sourced from reference TRBV19 and TRBJ1-2, is DGGITQSPKYLFRKEGQNVTLSCEQNLNHDAMYWYRQDPGQGLRLIYYSQIVNDFQKGDIAEGYSVSREKKESFPLTVTSAQKNPTAFYLCASSIDPTAIFYGYTFGSGTRLTVV.

Ten or more counts support this clonotype. The chain recombines TRBV20-1 with TRBJ2-5, with 7 bases identical to TRBD1. V lost 6 bases and J lost 5; bases outside the gene matches: 9. Germline CDR1 DFQATT, CDR2 SNEGSKA (reference sequence). This CDR3 has 13 residues. CDR3 nucleotides: TGCAGTGCCGCTCCCGACAGGGCGGAGACCCAGTACTTC. It specifies CSAAPDRAETQYF.

This clonotype was counted only a few times. The chain has TRBV6-2 or TRBV6-3 and TRBJ1-2; TRBD1 might be the D (5 bases). Germline lookup yields CDR1 MNHEY and CDR2 SVGEGT. The V gene lost 4 bases and the J gene lost 5 bases, with 14 bases spanning the gap. This CDR3 is 14 amino acids long. The CDR3 reads CASSFSQGRYGYTF. The CDR3 bases are TGTGCCAGCAGTTTTTCGCAGGGCCGGTATGGCTACACCTTC.